The clone carrying this T cell receptor beta chain was counted a few times. Its antigen remains unknown. Time point of the sample: patch test 2, 6 weeks after DPC sensitization. Regarding treatment: therapeutic diphenylcyclopropenone sensitization with weekly scalp DPC. Total RNA came from unfractionated whole blood. The CDR3 totals 16 residues. Trimming shortened V by 2 bases and J by 3 bases, and 16 bases separated the two germline ends. Per the germline V gene, CDR1 is KGHSH and CDR2 is LQKENI. This entry is derived from a study of human T cells and chemical hapten exposure. Study outcomes and limitations: Sensitizing to DPC left TCRs with a frequency above 1 in 1000 unaltered. Large CDR3 similarity clusters arose significantly more often from expanded TCRs than from controls.

TCRdb itself ran the RACE reads through MiXCR, one entry per CDR3 protein. The sample holds approximately 97,000 distinct CDR3 sequences, about an eighth seen once. The sequenced sample was whole blood, obtained in connection with sensitization to the hapten diphenylcyclopropenone (DPC). The chain joins TRBV18 to TRBJ1-2, with unresolved D. The receptor comes from a woman between 40 and 50 years old with alopecia areata. Some clones in this sample may be carry-over from other donors' samples. The CDR3 DNA sequence: TGTGCCAGCTCACCAGGGGTTCGATCCGCGGACTATGGCTACACCTTC. It yields the protein CASSPGVRSADYGYTF.